These 17 T cell receptor beta chains originate from one sample sequenced in a study of control samples from healthy donors and cancer patients. Generated by immunoSEQ multiplex PCR, the TCRdb table keeps only in-frame clones and is missing some. The sample records about 120,000 clones, around 88% being singletons. The material sequenced was blood. All receptors derive from a man in his forties in good health.

The chain recombines TRBV28 with TRBJ1-1, with D possibly being TRBD1 (6 bases). CDR3 size: 17 residues. Trimming took off 1 base at V and 0 bases at J, with 15 bases between the two ends. Germline assignment: CDR1 MDHEN and CDR2 SYDVKM. CDR3 DNA: TGTGCCAGCAGTTTATACGGCAGGGGTATACTGAACACTGAAGCTTTCTTT. Translation: CASSLYGRGILNTEAFF.

This clone has more than one count but fewer than ten. This sequence joins TRBV29-1 and TRBJ2-3, with 7 bases fitting TRBD2. CDR1 is SQVTM and CDR2 is ANQGSEA in the germline V gene. The CDR3 has 15 residues. Losses at the gene ends were 6 bases for V and 0 bases for J; bases not matched to a gene: 9. The chain's CDR3 is CSVAGTTTSTDTQYF. For the CDR3, the DNA is TGCAGCGTCGCCGGGACTACTACTAGCACAGATACGCAGTATTTT.

As DNA, the CDR3 is TGTGCCAGCAGCCAAGCCGGGCAGGCCGCTAACTATGGCTACACCTTC. This translates into CASSQAGQAANYGYTF. The gene calls are TRBV4-2 and TRBJ1-2; D ambiguous. V was shortened by 1 base and J by 0 bases, with 12 bases between the two germline ends. The CDR3 consists of 16 residues. CDR1 is LGHNA, CDR2 YNFKEQ, per germline.

V is TRBV29-1 and J is TRBJ1-2; tentatively, D is TRBD1 (6 bases). The V end lost 1 base, the J end lost 6 bases, and 27 bases lay between the germline ends. Germline V gene sequence: CDR1 SQVTM, CDR2 ANQGSEA. The CDR3 length is 18 residues. The CDR3 DNA reads TGCAGCGTTGAAGGAATAGGTCTCGAAGGACAGTTACGGCATGGCTACACCTTC. Its protein is CSVEGIGLEGQLRHGYTF.

This clone was seen just once. The chain combines TRBV5-1 with TRBJ1-1; D not resolved. Germline values: CDR1 SGHRS, CDR2 YFSETQ. Trimming shortened V by 5 bases and J by 0 bases, and 8 bases separated the two germline ends. The CDR3 contains 13 residues. The CDR3, as DNA: TGCGCCAGCAGTTCCACCATGAACACTGAAGCTTTCTTT. It translates to CASSSTMNTEAFF. Using reference TRBV5-1 and TRBJ1-1 for the parts outside the CDR3, the full variable domain is KAGVTQTPRYLIKTRGQQVTLSCSPISGHRSVSWYQQTPGQGLQFLFEYFSETQRNKGNFPGRFSGRQFSNSRSEMNVSTLELGDSALYLCASSSTMNTEAFFGQGTRLTVV.

The V call is TRBV9, the J call TRBJ2-1, with D possibly being TRBD1 or TRBD2 (5 bases each). Germline V gene lookup returns CDR1 SGDLS and CDR2 YYNGEE. The CDR3 has 18 amino acids. Deletions cut 3 bases from V and 0 bases from J, with 19 bases between. In nucleotides, the CDR3 is TGTGCCAGCAGCGCCGGGACGGCGACCTTAACCTCCTACAATGAGCAGTTCTTC. Encoded protein: CASSAGTATLTSYNEQFF.

The genes are TRBV28 and TRBJ1-2; D unresolved. The germline V and J ends were trimmed by 7 bases and 2 bases, with 8 bases remaining between them. Germline V CDR1 and CDR2: MDHEN, SYDVKM. The CDR3 consists of 12 residues. In DNA, the CDR3 is TGTGCCAGCATGCAAGCCAACTATGGCTACACCTTC. Encoded protein: CASMQANYGYTF.

The J gene is TRBJ2-1, the V gene TRBV12-3 or TRBV12-4; D is uncertain. V lost 6 bases, J lost 7 bases, and 7 bases lay in between. The CDR3 length is 11 residues. CDR3 protein: CASSSGNEQFF. CDR3 nucleotide sequence: TGTGCCAGCAGCTCAGGAAATGAGCAGTTCTTC.

This clone was counted a few times. The rearrangement joins TRBV2 to TRBJ1-6; D uncertain. The CDR3 has 14 residues. Germline CDR1 is SNHLY and CDR2 is FYNNEI. V lost 3 bases and J lost 10, with 13 bases in between. The CDR3 loop is CASSDWYTGSPLHF. The CDR3 bases are TGTGCCAGCAGTGATTGGTACACGGGGTCACCCCTCCACTTT.

The CDR3 loop reads CASSLGAGGYQPQHF. In nucleotides, the CDR3 is TGTGCCAGCAGTTTAGGGGCAGGGGGCTATCAGCCCCAGCATTTT. This chain uses TRBV28 with TRBJ1-5, with 8 positions matching TRBD1. Germline V gives CDR1 MDHEN, CDR2 SYDVKM. This CDR3 comprises 15 residues. With 2 bases clipped from V and 5 bases from J, the junction kept 5 bases outside the gene matches.

This clone was detected once. J is TRBJ2-3 and V is TRBV11-3, with TRBD2 matching over 9 bases. CDR1 and CDR2 from the germline V gene are SGHNT and YENEEA. The CDR3 length is 14 residues. Germline trimming cut 5 bases from V and 5 bases from J; bases unmatched to any gene: 5. The CDR3 nucleotides are TGTGCCAGCAGCGGCGGGGGGGTTGAAGATACGCAGTATTTT. Translating it yields CASSGGGVEDTQYF. The variable domain in full, completed from reference TRBV11-3 and TRBJ2-3, reads EAGVVQSPRYKIIEKKQPVAFWCNPISGHNTLYWYLQNLGQGPELLIRYENEEAVDDSQLPKDRFSAERLKGVDSTLKIQPAELGDSAVYLCASSGGGVEDTQYFGPGTRLTVL.

On this clone itself: In the same sample, other DNA sequences code for this CDR3. The genes are TRBV19 and TRBJ2-7, with unresolved D. The germline CDR1 and CDR2 sequences are LNHDA and SQIVND (reference sequence). This CDR3 contains 13 residues. Deletions cut 3 bases from V and 2 bases from J, with 8 bases between. CDR3 region: CASSITGTYEQYF. CDR3 bases: TGTGCCAGTAGTATTACGGGTACCTACGAGCAGTACTTC. The entire variable domain, with the rest obtained from reference TRBV19 and TRBJ2-7, is as follows: DGGITQSPKYLFRKEGQNVTLSCEQNLNHDAMYWYRQDPGQGLRLIYYSQIVNDFQKGDIAEGYSVSREKKESFPLTVTSAQKNPTAFYLCASSITGTYEQYFGPGTRLTVT.

This rearrangement joins TRBV20-1 to TRBJ1-2; D ambiguous. The CDR3 sequence is 11 residues long. Germline values: CDR1 DFQATT, CDR2 SNEGSKA (reference sequence). V was cut by 1 base and J by 8 bases, with 8 bases left in between. CDR3 coding DNA: TGCAGTGCTAGAGGTGGTCGGGGCTACACCTTC. This encodes CSARGGRGYTF.

This chain joins TRBV5-1 and TRBJ2-1; 11 nucleotides line up with TRBD2. The CDR3 loop spans 16 amino acids. Looked up from germline, CDR1 is SGHRS and CDR2 is YFSETQ. V shed 4 bases and J 6 bases; nucleotides not matched to a gene: 9. CDR3 region: CASSEQLAGVVNEQFF. CDR3 coding DNA: TGCGCCAGCAGCGAACAACTAGCGGGGGTGGTCAATGAGCAGTTCTTC.

This chain connects TRBV10-3 to TRBJ1-3, with D tentatively TRBD1 (5 bases). CDR3 size: 16 residues. CDR1 is ENHRY, CDR2 SYGVKD, per germline. Trimming took 4 bases from V and 0 from J, leaving 13 bases between them. The CDR3 sequence: CAISARDYRSGNTIYF. The CDR3, as DNA: TGTGCCATCAGTGCCAGGGATTATCGCTCTGGAAACACCATATATTTT.

V gene TRBV7-9 combines with J gene TRBJ1-1, with a weak D call TRBD1 (5 bases). Trimming shortened V by 4 bases and J by 9 bases, and 12 bases separated the two germline ends. This CDR3 has 12 amino acids. The germline gives CDR1 SEHNR, CDR2 FQNEAQ (reference sequence). This chain's CDR3 is CASSSTTAKAFF. CDR3 in DNA: TGTGCCAGCAGCTCCACGACAGCTAAAGCTTTCTTT.

The chain uses TRBV28 and TRBJ2-3, with D possibly matching TRBD1 (5 bases). The V gene lost 6 bases and the J gene lost 0 bases, with 7 bases spanning the gap. This CDR3 region has 13 residues. Germline V gene data show CDR1 as MDHEN and CDR2 as SYDVKM. This CDR3 reads CASRDSSTDTQYF. The DNA for the CDR3 is TGTGCCAGCAGAGACAGCAGCACAGATACGCAGTATTTT.